This entry describes one T cell receptor beta chain. The entry originates in a study of blood T cell repertoires in COVID-19. Profiled with immunoSEQ multiplex PCR; TCRdb holds only in-frame clones, not every one. This table holds some 90,000 clones, 75% to 90% found once. The CDR3 loop spans 14 amino acids. V was pared by 1 base and J by 6 bases, with 2 bases of the junction left unmatched. The V gene's germline CDR1 is SGHRS and CDR2 YFSETQ. The origin of this receptor is a human donor in a cohort sampled during active COVID-19. This chain connects TRBV5-1 to TRBJ2-1; TRBD1 matches at 9 bases. The sequenced material came from peripheral blood. CDR3 DNA: TGCGCCAGCAGCTTGCGACAGGGGGGCAATGAGCAGTTCTTC. This codes for CASSLRQGGNEQFF.